The 19 T cell receptor beta chains below were found in one sample sequenced in a study of shared clonotypes between healthy human individuals. The data were produced by immunoSEQ multiplex PCR, yet TCRdb's version contains in-frame clones alone and is incomplete. The sample contains over a million clones, roughly 74% of which appear only once. Material: memory CD4+ T cells from PBMCs. Indicated subset: CD45RA-negative fraction. These receptors all stem from a young man in good health. Some clones in this sample may be carry-over from other donors' samples.

This clone was seen a handful of times. Other nucleotide sequences from this sample produce the same CDR3. The chain has TRBV30 and TRBJ1-3; D is ambiguous. Per germline, CDR1 GTSNPN and CDR2 SVGIG (reference sequence). The CDR3 covers 13 residues. V dropped 5 bases and J dropped 0 bases, with 8 bases sitting between them. The CDR3 sequence is CAWGRGSGNTIYF. For the CDR3, the DNA is TGTGCCTGGGGACGGGGCTCTGGAAACACCATATATTTT. The variable domain in full, with the rest retrieved from reference TRBV30 and TRBJ1-3, is SQTIHQWPATLVQPVGSPLSLECTVEGTSNPNLYWYRQAAGRGLQLLFYSVGIGQISSEVPQNLSASRPQDRQFILSSKKLLLSDSGFYLCAWGRGSGNTIYFGEGSWLTVV.

The chain employs TRBV19 and TRBJ1-2, with D possibly TRBD1 on 5 matching bases. CDR1 is LNHDA and CDR2 is SQIVND in the germline V gene (reference sequence). The V end was cut by 9 bases, the J end by 4 bases, with 15 bases between. The CDR3 runs 13 residues. CDR3 bases: TGTGCCAGCAACTGGGGCGGAGCCTATGGCTACACCTTC. Encoded protein: CASNWGGAYGYTF.

This clone was seen a single time. DNA of the CDR3: TGTGCCAGCAGAACACCCTCTAGCGGGAGGTCCAATGAGCAGTTCTTC. This sequence encodes CASRTPSSGRSNEQFF. The chain combines TRBV28 with TRBJ2-1; 11 bases align to TRBD2. The CDR3 is 16 amino acids. Germline CDR1 and CDR2: MDHEN and SYDVKM. Trimming took 6 bases from V and 6 from J; bases not matched to a gene: 10.

In its sample, this clone was seen once. CDR3 in DNA: TGTGCCAGCAGTCCGGAGACTACTGAAGCTTTCTTT. Translating gives CASSPETTEAFF. The V gene is TRBV25-1, the J gene TRBJ1-1; D remains unclear. CDR1 is MGHDK, CDR2 SYGVNS, per germline. V shed 5 bases and J shed 5 bases, with 9 bases lying between them. The CDR3 has 12 amino acids.

The V call is TRBV28, the J call TRBJ2-6; D remains unclear. The length of the CDR3 is 15 residues. V lost 8 bases and J lost 2, with 13 bases in between. Germline-derived CDR1 and CDR2 are MDHEN and SYDVKM. Written as DNA, the CDR3 is TGTGCCAGCGGACCCCGAACCGCTGGGGCCAACGTCCTGACTTTC. Translated, it gives CASGPRTAGANVLTF.

This chain's CDR3 is CASQQGQAADTQYF. CDR3 nucleotides: TGTGCCTCGCAACAGGGGCAGGCGGCAGATACGCAGTATTTT. The chain joins TRBV30 to TRBJ2-3, with 7 positions matching TRBD1. With V trimmed by 7 bases and J by 4 bases, 11 bases remained unmatched. CDR3 length equals 14 residues. Germline CDR1 GTSNPN, CDR2 SVGIG (reference sequence).

The CDR3: CASSRTENTDTQYF. The CDR3 nucleotides read TGTGCCAGCAGCAGGACGGAGAACACAGATACGCAGTATTTT. The rearrangement links TRBV4-2 to TRBJ2-3; no clear D. The CDR3 runs to 14 residues. V was cut by 5 bases and J by 2 bases, with 11 bases left in between. Per the germline V gene, CDR1 is LGHNA and CDR2 is YNFKEQ.

The chain couples TRBV2 to TRBJ1-1; no reliable D call. The ends were cut back, 10 bases at V and 1 base at J, with 16 bases in the middle. Per germline, CDR1 SNHLY and CDR2 FYNNEI. The CDR3 runs 14 residues. The CDR3 here is CANDKGPPNTEAFF. The CDR3 DNA sequence: TGTGCCAACGATAAAGGGCCCCCGAACACTGAAGCTTTCTTT.

The table lists this clone with a few counts. This CDR3 is also generated by other DNA sequences in the sample. The chain couples TRBV29-1 to TRBJ1-1; no clear D. Trimming pared 4 bases from V and 0 bases from J, leaving 9 bases between. CDR3 length: 13 amino acids. Germline loops: CDR1 SQVTM, CDR2 ANQGSEA. CDR3: CSVARSMNTEAFF. The CDR3 DNA is TGCAGCGTTGCCCGGAGCATGAACACTGAAGCTTTCTTT.

The rearrangement uses TRBV11-2 and TRBJ1-1, with D maybe TRBD1 (5 bases). V lost 1 base, J lost 10 bases, and 13 bases lay in between. The CDR3 has 13 residues. Germline loops: CDR1 SGHAT, CDR2 FQNNGV. The CDR3 loop reads CASSLGEQEGAFF. The CDR3, as DNA: TGTGCCAGCAGCTTAGGGGAACAGGAGGGAGCTTTCTTT.

The chain is built from TRBV28 and TRBJ2-2; tentatively, D is TRBD1 (5 bases). The CDR3 is made up of 13 amino acids. The germline V gene encodes CDR1 MDHEN and CDR2 SYDVKM. Between the trimmed V and J ends, which lost 5 bases and 2 bases, there was a span of 6 bases. Here the CDR3 reads CASSGHNTGELFF. The CDR3 region has the DNA TGTGCCAGCAGTGGACATAACACCGGGGAGCTGTTTTTT.

This chain links TRBV5-1 with TRBJ2-1, with D maybe TRBD1 (5 bases). The ends were cut back, 4 bases at V and 2 bases at J, with 7 bases in the middle. Germline loops: CDR1 SGHRS, CDR2 YFSETQ. This CDR3 spans 13 amino acids. CDR3 DNA sequence: TGCGCCAGCAGCGTGGACACCTACAATGAGCAGTTCTTC. Protein sequence: CASSVDTYNEQFF.

The DNA for the CDR3 is TGTGCCAGCAGCACAGGGGGCGGTGGAAGAACTGAAGCTTTCTTT. Translation gives CASSTGGGGRTEAFF. The chain recombines TRBV28 with TRBJ1-1; 9 bases fit TRBD1. The germline gives CDR1 MDHEN, CDR2 SYDVKM. Losses at the gene ends were 6 bases for V and 5 bases for J; bases not matched to a gene: 10. CDR3 length: 15 residues.

The chain couples TRBV19 to TRBJ2-2; D unclear. Germline values: CDR1 LNHDA, CDR2 SQIVND (reference sequence). The CDR3 runs to 12 residues. V shed 5 bases and J shed 3 bases, with 4 bases lying between them. CDR3 DNA sequence: TGTGCCAGTAGTTTATACACCGGGGAGCTGTTTTTT. This translates into CASSLYTGELFF. Complete variable domain (other parts from reference TRBV19 and TRBJ2-2): DGGITQSPKYLFRKEGQNVTLSCEQNLNHDAMYWYRQDPGQGLRLIYYSQIVNDFQKGDIAEGYSVSREKKESFPLTVTSAQKNPTAFYLCASSLYTGELFFGEGSRLTVL.

In DNA, the CDR3 is TGTGCCAGTAGTATGTTATGGGGGACAGATAACGCCGAGCAGTTCTTC. Protein sequence: CASSMLWGTDNAEQFF. V gene TRBV19 combines with J gene TRBJ2-1; 7 bases map to TRBD1. With V trimmed by 3 bases and J by 10 bases, 15 bases remained unmatched. The CDR3 is made up of 16 amino acids. Germline loops: CDR1 LNHDA, CDR2 SQIVND (reference sequence).

This clone has a handful of counts. The sample has other DNA sequences that encode this CDR3 too. CDR3 in amino acids: CASSTPLDGYTF. The CDR3 coding sequence is TGTGCCAGCAGTACTCCCCTTGATGGCTACACCTTC. The chain couples TRBV28 to TRBJ1-2; the D is unclear. Trimming took 5 bases from V and 6 from J, leaving 10 bases between them. In germline, CDR1 is MDHEN, CDR2 SYDVKM. The CDR3 spans 12 residues.

The CDR3 DNA reads TGTGCCAGCAGCGAAGGATGGGGTCACTCTGGAAACACCATATATTTT. It yields the protein CASSEGWGHSGNTIYF. J is TRBJ1-3 and V is TRBV5-5; no clear D gene. V was cut by 4 bases and J by 0 bases, with 14 bases left in between. Germline CDR1 and CDR2: SGHKS and YYEKEE (reference sequence). CDR3 length: 16 residues.

The chain uses TRBV5-1 and TRBJ2-3; D may be TRBD1 (6 bases). V lost 7 bases and J 2 bases, leaving 14 bases between the germline ends. CDR1 and CDR2 from the germline V gene are SGHRS and YFSETQ. CDR3 size: 14 residues. In DNA form, the CDR3 reads TGCGCCAGCCAGATACAGGGTTTCACAGATACGCAGTATTTT. Its protein is CASQIQGFTDTQYF. The variable domain in full, with the rest retrieved from reference TRBV5-1 and TRBJ2-3, is KAGVTQTPRYLIKTRGQQVTLSCSPISGHRSVSWYQQTPGQGLQFLFEYFSETQRNKGNFPGRFSGRQFSNSRSEMNVSTLELGDSALYLCASQIQGFTDTQYFGPGTRLTVL.

The chain recombines TRBV28 with TRBJ1-2; 7 positions match TRBD1. The CDR3 loop spans 14 amino acids. Trimming removed 5 bases from V and 8 bases from J; junction bases left unmatched: 11. CDR1 and CDR2 (germline): MDHEN, SYDVKM. CDR3 loop: CASSPPRTGRGYTF. The CDR3 region has the DNA TGTGCCAGCAGTCCTCCGAGGACAGGTCGAGGCTACACCTTC.